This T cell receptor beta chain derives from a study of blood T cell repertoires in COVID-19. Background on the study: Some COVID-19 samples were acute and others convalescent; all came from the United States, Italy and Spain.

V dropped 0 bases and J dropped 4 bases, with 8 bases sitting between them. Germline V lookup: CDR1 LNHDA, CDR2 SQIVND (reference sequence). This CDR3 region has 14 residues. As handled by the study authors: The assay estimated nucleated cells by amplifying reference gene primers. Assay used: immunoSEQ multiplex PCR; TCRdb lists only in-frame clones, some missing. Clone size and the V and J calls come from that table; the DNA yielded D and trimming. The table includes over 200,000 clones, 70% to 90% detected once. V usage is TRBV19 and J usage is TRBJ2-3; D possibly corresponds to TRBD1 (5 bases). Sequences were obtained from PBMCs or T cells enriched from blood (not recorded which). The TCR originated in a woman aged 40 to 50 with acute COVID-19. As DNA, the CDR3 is TGTGCCAGTAGTATAGACAGGGCAGCAGATACGCAGTATTTT. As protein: CASSIDRAADTQYF.